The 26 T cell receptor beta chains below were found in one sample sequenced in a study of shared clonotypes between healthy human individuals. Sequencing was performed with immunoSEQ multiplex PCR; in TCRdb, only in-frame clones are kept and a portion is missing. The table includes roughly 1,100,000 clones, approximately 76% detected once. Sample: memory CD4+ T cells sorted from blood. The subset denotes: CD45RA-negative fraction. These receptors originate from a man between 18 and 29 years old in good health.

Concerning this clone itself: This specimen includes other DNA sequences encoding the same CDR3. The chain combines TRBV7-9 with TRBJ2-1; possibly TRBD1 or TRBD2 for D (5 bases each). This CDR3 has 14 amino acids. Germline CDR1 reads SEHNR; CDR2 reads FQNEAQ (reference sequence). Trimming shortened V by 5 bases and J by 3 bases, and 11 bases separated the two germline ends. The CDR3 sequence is CASSLGAGYNEQFF. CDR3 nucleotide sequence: TGTGCCAGCAGCCTCGGGGCCGGCTACAATGAGCAGTTCTTC.

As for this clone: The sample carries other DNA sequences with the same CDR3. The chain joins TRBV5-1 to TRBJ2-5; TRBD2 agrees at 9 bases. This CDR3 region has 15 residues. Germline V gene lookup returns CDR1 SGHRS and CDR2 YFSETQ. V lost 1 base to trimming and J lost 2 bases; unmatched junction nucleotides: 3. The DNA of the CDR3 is TGCGCCAGCAGCTTGCGGCTAGCGGGGCAAGAGACCCAGTACTTC. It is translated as CASSLRLAGQETQYF. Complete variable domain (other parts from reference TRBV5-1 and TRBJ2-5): KAGVTQTPRYLIKTRGQQVTLSCSPISGHRSVSWYQQTPGQGLQFLFEYFSETQRNKGNFPGRFSGRQFSNSRSEMNVSTLELGDSALYLCASSLRLAGQETQYFGPGTRLLVL.

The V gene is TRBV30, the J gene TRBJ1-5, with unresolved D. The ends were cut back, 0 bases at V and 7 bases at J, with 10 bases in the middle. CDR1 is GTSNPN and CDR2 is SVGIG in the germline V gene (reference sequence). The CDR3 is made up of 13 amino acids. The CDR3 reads CAWSVERRQPQHF. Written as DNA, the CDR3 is TGTGCCTGGAGTGTAGAGAGAAGGCAGCCCCAGCATTTT.

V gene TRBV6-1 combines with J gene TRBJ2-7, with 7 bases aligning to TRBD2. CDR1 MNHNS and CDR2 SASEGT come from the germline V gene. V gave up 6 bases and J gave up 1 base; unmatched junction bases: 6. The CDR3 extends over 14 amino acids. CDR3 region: CASRGRGSSYEQYF. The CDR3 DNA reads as TGTGCCAGCAGGGGGCGGGGGTCTTCCTACGAGCAGTACTTC.

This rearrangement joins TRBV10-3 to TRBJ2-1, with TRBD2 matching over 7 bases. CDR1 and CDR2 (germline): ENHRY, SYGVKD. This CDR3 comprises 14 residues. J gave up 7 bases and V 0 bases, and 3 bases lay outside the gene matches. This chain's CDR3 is CAISESSGNNEQFF. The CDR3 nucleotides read TGTGCCATCAGTGAGTCAAGCGGGAATAATGAGCAGTTCTTC.

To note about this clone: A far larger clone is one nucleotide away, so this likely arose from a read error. CDR3: CASSRNTEAFF. The CDR3 bases are TGTGCCAGTAGTAGGAACACTGAAGCTTTCTTT. The chain joins TRBV19 to TRBJ1-1; D is uncertain. The CDR3 runs 11 residues. Trimming cost V 4 bases and J 1 base, with 1 base left between them. Germline-derived CDR1 and CDR2 are LNHDA and SQIVND (reference sequence).

CDR3 residues: CASRPLTGSYNEQFF. The CDR3 DNA is TGCGCCAGCAGGCCTCTGACAGGCTCCTACAATGAGCAGTTCTTC. V is TRBV10-1 and J is TRBJ2-1; weak D call: TRBD1 (6 bases). Trimming removed 6 bases at V and 0 bases at J, with 12 bases between. CDR3 length: 15 amino acids. CDR1 and CDR2 from the germline V gene are WNHNN and SYGVQD (reference sequence).

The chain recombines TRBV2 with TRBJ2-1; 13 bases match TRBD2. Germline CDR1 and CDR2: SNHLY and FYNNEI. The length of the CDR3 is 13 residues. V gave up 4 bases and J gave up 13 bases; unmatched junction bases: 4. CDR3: CASSGTSGRFQFF. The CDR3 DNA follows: TGTGCCAGCAGTGGGACTAGCGGGAGATTTCAGTTCTTC.

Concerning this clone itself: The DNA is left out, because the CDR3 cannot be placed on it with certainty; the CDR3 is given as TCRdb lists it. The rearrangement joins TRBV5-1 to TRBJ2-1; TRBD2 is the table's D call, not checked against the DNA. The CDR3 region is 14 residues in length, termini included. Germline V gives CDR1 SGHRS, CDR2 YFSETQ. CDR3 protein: CASSMVAGGIPKFF.

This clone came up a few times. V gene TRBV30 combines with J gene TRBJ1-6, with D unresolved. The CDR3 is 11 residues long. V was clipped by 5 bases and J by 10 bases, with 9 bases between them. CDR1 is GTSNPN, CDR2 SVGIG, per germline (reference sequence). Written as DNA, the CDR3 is TGTGCCTGGGGGGATGGGTCACCCCTCCACTTT. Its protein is CAWGDGSPLHF.

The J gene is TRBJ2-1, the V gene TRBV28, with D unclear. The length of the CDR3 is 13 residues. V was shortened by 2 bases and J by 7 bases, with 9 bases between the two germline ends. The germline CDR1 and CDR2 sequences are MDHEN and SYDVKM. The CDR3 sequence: CASSLKVRNEQFF. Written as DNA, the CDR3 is TGTGCCAGCAGTTTAAAAGTGAGGAATGAGCAGTTCTTC.

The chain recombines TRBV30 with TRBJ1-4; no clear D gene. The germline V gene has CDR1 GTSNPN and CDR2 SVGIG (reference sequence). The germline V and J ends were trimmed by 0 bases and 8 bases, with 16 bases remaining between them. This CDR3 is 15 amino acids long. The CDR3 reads CAWSVGGPPTEKLFF. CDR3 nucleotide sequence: TGTGCCTGGAGTGTGGGCGGACCGCCGACGGAAAAACTGTTTTTT.

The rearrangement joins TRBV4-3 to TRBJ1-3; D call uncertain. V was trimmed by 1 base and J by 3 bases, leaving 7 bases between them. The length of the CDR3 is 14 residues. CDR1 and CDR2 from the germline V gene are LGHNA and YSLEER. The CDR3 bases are TGCGCCAGCAGCCAAGTAGTCGGTGGAAACACCATATATTTT. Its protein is CASSQVVGGNTIYF.

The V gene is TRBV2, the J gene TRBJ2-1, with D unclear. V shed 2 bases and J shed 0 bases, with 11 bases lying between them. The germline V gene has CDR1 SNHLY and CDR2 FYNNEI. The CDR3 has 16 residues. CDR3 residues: CASSEWRLSSYNEQFF. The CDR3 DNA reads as TGTGCCAGCAGTGAATGGCGTTTGAGCTCCTACAATGAGCAGTTCTTC.

CDR3 in amino acids: CAIGAQALSGNTIYF. CDR3 sequence (DNA): TGTGCCATCGGCGCACAGGCCCTCTCTGGAAACACCATATATTTT. This chain uses TRBV10-3 with TRBJ1-3, with a possible D match to TRBD1 (5 bases). The CDR3 runs to 15 residues. V was cut by 8 bases and J by 0 bases, with 14 bases left in between. CDR1 ENHRY and CDR2 SYGVKD come from the germline V gene.

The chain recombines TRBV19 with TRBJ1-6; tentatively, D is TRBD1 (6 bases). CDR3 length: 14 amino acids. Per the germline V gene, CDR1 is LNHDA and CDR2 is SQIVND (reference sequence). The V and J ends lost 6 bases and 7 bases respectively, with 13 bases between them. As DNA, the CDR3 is TGTGCCAGTAGCGCGGGGGGGGGCAATTCACCCCTCCACTTT. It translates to CASSAGGGNSPLHF.

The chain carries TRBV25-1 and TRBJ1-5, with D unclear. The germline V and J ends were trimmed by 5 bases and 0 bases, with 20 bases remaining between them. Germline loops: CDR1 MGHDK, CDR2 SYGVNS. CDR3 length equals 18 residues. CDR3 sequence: CASSYPWVRHHSNQPQHF. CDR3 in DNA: TGTGCCAGCAGTTACCCATGGGTAAGACATCATAGCAATCAGCCCCAGCATTTT.

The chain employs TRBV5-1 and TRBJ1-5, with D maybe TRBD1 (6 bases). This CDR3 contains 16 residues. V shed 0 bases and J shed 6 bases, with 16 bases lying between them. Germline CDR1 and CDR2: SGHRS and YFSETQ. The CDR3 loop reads CASSLGPTGGGQPQHF. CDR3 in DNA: TGCGCCAGCAGCTTGGGGCCGACAGGCGGGGGTCAGCCCCAGCATTTT.

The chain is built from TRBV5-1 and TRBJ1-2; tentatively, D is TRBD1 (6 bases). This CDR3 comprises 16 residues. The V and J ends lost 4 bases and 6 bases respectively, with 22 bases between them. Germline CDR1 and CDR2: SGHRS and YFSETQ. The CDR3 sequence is CASSPDRGRGSDGYTF. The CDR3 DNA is TGCGCCAGCAGCCCGGACAGAGGGCGAGGGTCGGATGGCTACACCTTC.

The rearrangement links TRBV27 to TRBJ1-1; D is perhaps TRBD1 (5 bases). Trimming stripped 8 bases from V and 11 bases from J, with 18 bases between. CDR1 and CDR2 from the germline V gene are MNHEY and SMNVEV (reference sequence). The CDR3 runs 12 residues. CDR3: CASGKGNVNAFF. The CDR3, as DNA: TGTGCCAGCGGTAAGGGGAATGTGAATGCTTTCTTT.

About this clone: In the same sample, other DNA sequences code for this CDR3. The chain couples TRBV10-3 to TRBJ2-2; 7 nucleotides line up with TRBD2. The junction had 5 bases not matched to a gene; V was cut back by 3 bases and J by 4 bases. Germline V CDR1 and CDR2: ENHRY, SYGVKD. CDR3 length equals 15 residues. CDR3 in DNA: TGTGCCATCAGTGACCGCGGGAGTGGCACCGGGGAGCTGTTTTTT. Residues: CAISDRGSGTGELFF.

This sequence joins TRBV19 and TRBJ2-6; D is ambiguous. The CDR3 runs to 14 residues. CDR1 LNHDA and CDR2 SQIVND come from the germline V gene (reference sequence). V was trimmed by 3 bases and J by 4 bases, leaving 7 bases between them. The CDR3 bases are TGTGCCAGTAGTATGAGGACCGGGGCCAACGTCCTGACTTTC. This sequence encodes CASSMRTGANVLTF. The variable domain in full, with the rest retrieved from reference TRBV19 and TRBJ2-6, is DGGITQSPKYLFRKEGQNVTLSCEQNLNHDAMYWYRQDPGQGLRLIYYSQIVNDFQKGDIAEGYSVSREKKESFPLTVTSAQKNPTAFYLCASSMRTGANVLTFGAGSRLTVL.

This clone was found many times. The CDR3 loop is CASSSQRGNEQFF. The CDR3 coding sequence is TGTGCCAGCAGTTCTCAAAGGGGCAATGAGCAGTTCTTC. This sequence joins TRBV6-4 and TRBJ2-1; D may be TRBD1 (5 bases). Germline CDR1 reads MRHNA; CDR2 reads SNTAGT. The CDR3 is 13 residues long. The V and J ends lost 5 bases and 6 bases respectively, with 11 bases between them.

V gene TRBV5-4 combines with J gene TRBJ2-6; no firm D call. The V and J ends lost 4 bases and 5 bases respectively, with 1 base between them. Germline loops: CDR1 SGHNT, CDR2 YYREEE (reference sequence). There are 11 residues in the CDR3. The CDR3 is CASSRANVLTF. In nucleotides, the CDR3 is TGTGCCAGCAGCCGGGCCAACGTCCTGACTTTC. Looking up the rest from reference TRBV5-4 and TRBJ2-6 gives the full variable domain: ETGVTQSPTHLIKTRGQQVTLRCSSQSGHNTVSWYQQALGQGPQFIFQYYREEENGRGNFPPRFSGLQFPNYSSELNVNALELDDSALYLCASSRANVLTFGAGSRLTVL.

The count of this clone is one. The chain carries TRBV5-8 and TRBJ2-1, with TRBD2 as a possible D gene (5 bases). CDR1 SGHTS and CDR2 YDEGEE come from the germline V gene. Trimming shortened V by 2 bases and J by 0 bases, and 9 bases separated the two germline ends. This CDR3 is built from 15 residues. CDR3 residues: CASSLTGYSYNEQFF. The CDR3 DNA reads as TGTGCCAGCAGCTTAACGGGGTACTCCTACAATGAGCAGTTCTTC.

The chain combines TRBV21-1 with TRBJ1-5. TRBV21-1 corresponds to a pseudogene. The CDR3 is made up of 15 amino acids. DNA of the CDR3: TGTGCCAGCAGCAAAGCAGCTTATAGCAATCAGCCCCAGCATTTT. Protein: CASSKAAYSNQPQHF.